These 23 T cell receptor beta chains came from one sample sequenced in a study of T-cell memory formation after mild COVID-19. TCRdb fed the 5' RACE reads into MiXCR, producing one record per CDR3 protein. The repertoire has over 400,000 distinct CDR3 sequences, under 25% of them found once; the top ten carry less than 15%. Material for sequencing was PBMCs or a T cell subset sorted from them (not recorded which). These receptors were collected from an adult woman who had mild COVID-19 (a few samples of this study predate the infection). Cell type and time point are not known.

This clonotype was counted a few times. The gene calls are TRBV7-9 and TRBJ2-7, with D maybe TRBD1 (7 bases). The CDR3 extends over 16 amino acids. CDR1 and CDR2 (germline): SEHNR, FQNEAQ (reference sequence). V lost 5 bases, J lost 1 base, and 18 bases lay in between. The CDR3 here is CASSPSAGTVSYEQYF. The CDR3 DNA sequence: TGTGCCAGCAGCCCATCTGCGGGGACAGTTTCCTACGAGCAGTACTTC.

This sequence joins TRBV5-1 and TRBJ2-3; 12 bases agree with TRBD2. V lost 6 bases, J lost 3 bases, and 2 bases stayed unmatched. CDR3 length equals 14 residues. Germline V gene sequence: CDR1 SGHRS, CDR2 YFSETQ. The CDR3 bases are TGCGCCAGCACCGGGACTAGCGGGACAGATACGCAGTATTTT. Protein sequence: CASTGTSGTDTQYF.

The chain recombines TRBV6-5 with TRBJ2-5; D is uncertain. The length of the CDR3 is 13 residues. Trimming cost V 7 bases and J 4 bases, with 13 bases left between them. Germline CDR1 and CDR2: MNHEY and SVGAGI. DNA for the CDR3: TGTGCCAGCACCGGCGACACTCGAGAGACCCAGTACTTC. It specifies CASTGDTRETQYF.

This clonotype was counted between two and nine times. The V and J genes are TRBV27 and TRBJ2-4, with D possibly being TRBD2 (6 bases). V dropped 6 bases and J dropped 1 base, with 13 bases sitting between them. CDR1 is MNHEY, CDR2 SMNVEV, per germline (reference sequence). The CDR3 sequence is 15 residues long. The CDR3 DNA is TGTGCCAGCAGAGTTGCGGGGTTGGCCAAAAACATTCAGTACTTC. Amino acids: CASRVAGLAKNIQYF.

This chain connects TRBV20-1 to TRBJ2-7; weak D call: TRBD2 (5 bases). There are 13 residues in the CDR3. V was clipped by 1 base and J by 2 bases, with 9 bases between them. Germline loops: CDR1 DFQATT, CDR2 SNEGSKA (reference sequence). The CDR3 region is CSARGAVPYEQYF. The CDR3, as DNA: TGCAGTGCTAGAGGAGCGGTGCCCTACGAGCAGTACTTC.

The chain combines TRBV7-9 with TRBJ1-6; D may be TRBD1 (5 bases). From germline, CDR1 is SEHNR and CDR2 FQNEAQ (reference sequence). The CDR3 contains 13 residues. V gave up 8 bases and J gave up 10 bases, with 15 bases separating them. The CDR3 nucleotides are TGTGCCAGCGCGGTCGGGACGTCCTCACCCCTCCACTTT. Translated: CASAVGTSSPLHF. Full variable domain (outside the CDR3, taken from reference TRBV7-9 and TRBJ1-6): DTGVSQNPRHKITKRGQNVTFRCDPISEHNRLYWYRQTLGQGPEFLTYFQNEAQLEKSRLLSDRFSAERPKGSFSTLEIQRTEQGDSAMYLCASAVGTSSPLHFGNGTRLTVT.

This chain uses TRBV12-3 or TRBV12-4 with TRBJ2-7, with 11 bases fitting TRBD1. This CDR3 contains 14 residues. V lost 6 bases, J lost 7 bases, and 8 bases stayed unmatched. The CDR3 DNA follows: TGTGCCAGCAGCCGACCGGGACAGGGGGGAGAGCAGTACTTC. Encoded protein: CASSRPGQGGEQYF.

The rearrangement links TRBV12-3 or TRBV12-4 to TRBJ1-2, with D possibly being TRBD1 (6 bases). This CDR3 region has 13 residues. V gave up 5 bases and J gave up 5 bases, with 12 bases separating them. The CDR3 reads CASSTYQGYGYTF. Written as DNA, the CDR3 is TGTGCCAGCAGTACCTATCAGGGGTATGGCTACACCTTC.

The V and J genes are TRBV10-3 and TRBJ2-1; 8 bases line up with TRBD2. Germline lookup yields CDR1 ENHRY and CDR2 SYGVKD. Trimming removed 7 bases from V and 7 bases from J; junction bases left unmatched: 9. The CDR3 consists of 14 residues. Here the CDR3 DNA reads TGTGCCATCAACAAGCGGGAGAGGTGGAATGAGCAGTTCTTC. It yields the protein CAINKRERWNEQFF.

Only a few counts were recorded for this clonotype. The V call is TRBV12-3 or TRBV12-4, the J call TRBJ2-7; 9 bases map to TRBD1. The J segment lost 2 bases and the V segment lost 5 bases, leaving 10 bases of the junction unmatched. This CDR3 has 16 amino acids. The CDR3, as DNA: TGTGCCAGCAGTCAAGGGACAGGGAAGAGAACCTACGAGCAGTACTTC. Translating gives CASSQGTGKRTYEQYF.

A few counts support this clonotype. The chain combines TRBV5-1 with TRBJ2-3; D is unresolved. CDR3 size: 10 residues. Germline-derived CDR1 and CDR2 are SGHRS and YFSETQ. V lost 7 bases, J lost 6 bases, and 6 bases lay in between. CDR3 residues: CASGADTQYF. The CDR3 region has the DNA TGCGCCAGCGGAGCGGATACGCAGTATTTT. Drawing the rest from reference TRBV5-1 and TRBJ2-3, the complete variable domain is KAGVTQTPRYLIKTRGQQVTLSCSPISGHRSVSWYQQTPGQGLQFLFEYFSETQRNKGNFPGRFSGRQFSNSRSEMNVSTLELGDSALYLCASGADTQYFGPGTRLTVL.

The chain combines TRBV5-1 with TRBJ2-7; the match to TRBD2 covers 12 bases. Trimming at V came to 4 bases and at J to 4 bases, leaving 3 bases not matched to a gene. Germline V gene data show CDR1 as SGHRS and CDR2 as YFSETQ. CDR3 length: 14 residues. CDR3 DNA sequence: TGCGCCAGCAGCGTGACTAGCGGGAGTTACGAGCAGTACTTC. Translated: CASSVTSGSYEQYF. The full variable domain, its missing parts supplied by reference TRBV5-1 and TRBJ2-7, is KAGVTQTPRYLIKTRGQQVTLSCSPISGHRSVSWYQQTPGQGLQFLFEYFSETQRNKGNFPGRFSGRQFSNSRSEMNVSTLELGDSALYLCASSVTSGSYEQYFGPGTRLTVT.

This clonotype was seen more than once but under ten times. The genes are TRBV29-1 and TRBJ2-2; D remains unclear. The CDR3 is 13 residues long. Germline V gene lookup returns CDR1 SQVTM and CDR2 ANQGSEA. V was cut by 5 bases and J by 0 bases, with 7 bases left in between. For the CDR3, the DNA is TGCAGCGTTCACCAACCGAACACCGGGGAGCTGTTTTTT. Translation: CSVHQPNTGELFF.

By share, this clonotype counts as medium-sized. V usage is TRBV11-2 and J usage is TRBJ2-1, with D tentatively TRBD2 (6 bases). The CDR3 has 14 amino acids. V lost 3 bases, J lost 12 bases, and 18 bases lay in between. Germline V gene sequence: CDR1 SGHAT, CDR2 FQNNGV. The CDR3 sequence is CASSFDSGPGGQFF. DNA of the CDR3: TGTGCCAGCAGCTTCGACTCTGGGCCCGGGGGGCAGTTCTTC.

The chain is built from TRBV12-3 or TRBV12-4 and TRBJ1-1, with 7 nucleotides matching TRBD1. The CDR3 runs to 14 residues. Unmatched junction bases numbered 3, after V lost 2 bases and J lost 3 bases. The CDR3 protein is CASSLRGQDTEAFF. DNA of the CDR3: TGTGCCAGCAGTTTAAGGGGGCAAGACACTGAAGCTTTCTTT.

Only a few counts were recorded for this clonotype. V and J are TRBV7-3 and TRBJ2-6, with TRBD1 matching 8 bases. This CDR3 is built from 16 residues. The junction had 3 bases not matched to a gene; V was cut back by 5 bases and J by 0 bases. Per germline, CDR1 SGHTA and CDR2 FQGTGA. The CDR3 region has the DNA TGTGCCAGCAGCGATACAGGGGGCTCTGGGGCCAACGTCCTGACTTTC. This encodes CASSDTGGSGANVLTF.

This clonotype has only a few counts. The CDR3 region is CASSLAGQGRETQYF. CDR3 sequence (DNA): TGTGCCAGCAGCTTAGCGGGGCAGGGTCGGGAGACCCAGTACTTC. The chain combines TRBV7-9 with TRBJ2-5, with a possible D match to TRBD1 (5 bases). Trimming cost V 0 bases and J 5 bases, with 13 bases left between them. The germline V gene encodes CDR1 SEHNR and CDR2 FQNEAQ (reference sequence). The CDR3 extends over 15 amino acids.

This chain uses TRBV7-6 with TRBJ2-5; possible D gene TRBD1, 6 bases. Germline V CDR1 and CDR2: SGHVS, FNYEAQ. The V gene lost 4 bases and the J gene lost 7 bases, with 16 bases spanning the gap. The CDR3 contains 14 residues. The CDR3 here is CASSSVQGLGTQYF. The CDR3 DNA is TGTGCCAGCAGCTCCGTACAGGGCCTGGGGACCCAGTACTTC.

This rearrangement joins TRBV7-9 to TRBJ2-3; 8 bases are a match to TRBD2. The J segment lost 5 bases and the V segment lost 4 bases, leaving 8 bases of the junction unmatched. Germline V gene lookup returns CDR1 SEHNR and CDR2 FQNEAQ (reference sequence). The CDR3 has 15 residues. Written as DNA, the CDR3 is TGTGCCAGCAGCTCAGAAGCGGGGGTTATAGATACGCAGTATTTT. The encoded protein is CASSSEAGVIDTQYF. Full variable domain (outside the CDR3, taken from reference TRBV7-9 and TRBJ2-3): DTGVSQNPRHKITKRGQNVTFRCDPISEHNRLYWYRQTLGQGPEFLTYFQNEAQLEKSRLLSDRFSAERPKGSFSTLEIQRTEQGDSAMYLCASSSEAGVIDTQYFGPGTRLTVL.

This clonotype was seen more than once but under ten times. V gene TRBV20-1 combines with J gene TRBJ2-5; possible D gene TRBD1, 5 bases. Germline-derived CDR1 and CDR2 are DFQATT and SNEGSKA (reference sequence). The CDR3 covers 14 residues. Deletions cut 0 bases from V and 1 base from J, with 9 bases between. For the CDR3, the DNA is TGCAGTGCTAGAGATTGGGGCAGCCAAGAGACCCAGTACTTC. Protein product: CSARDWGSQETQYF.

There are a few counts of this clonotype. This chain joins TRBV12-3 or TRBV12-4 and TRBJ2-1; 13 nucleotides match TRBD2. The CDR3 spans 16 residues. V lost 3 bases and J lost 7; bases outside the gene matches: 6. This CDR3 reads CASSFWRTSGSNEQFF. The DNA of the CDR3 is TGTGCCAGCAGTTTTTGGAGGACTAGCGGGAGTAATGAGCAGTTCTTC.

This clonotype was counted between two and nine times. The chain recombines TRBV7-9 with TRBJ2-1; D remains unclear. Germline assignment: CDR1 SEHNR and CDR2 FQNEAQ (reference sequence). This CDR3 is built from 14 residues. V dropped 10 bases and J dropped 1 base, with 14 bases sitting between them. CDR3 sequence: CATARIESYNEQFF. CDR3 nucleotides: TGTGCCACCGCCCGGATCGAGTCCTACAATGAGCAGTTCTTC.

At least ten counts were recorded for this clonotype. V and J are TRBV15 and TRBJ2-1; D unresolved. Per germline, CDR1 LNHNV and CDR2 YYDKDF (reference sequence). CDR3 length: 15 residues. Trimming left V 1 base short and J 7 bases short, with 14 bases between. This CDR3 is CATSRVLGRGNEQFF. In DNA form, the CDR3 reads TGTGCCACCAGCAGAGTGTTAGGTAGAGGTAATGAGCAGTTCTTC.